This record covers a single T cell receptor beta chain. The target antigen is unknown. The germline CDR1 and CDR2 sequences are MGHRA and YSYEKL. The CDR3 sequence is 14 residues long. Trimming at V came to 11 bases and at J to 6 bases, leaving 15 bases not matched to a gene. The assay was carried out at the deep level. Per the original data handling: ImmunoSEQ output lacked quality scores and full-length reads, limiting matched filtering. The repertoire was sequenced with immunoSEQ multiplex PCR; TCRdb's copy has only in-frame clones and lacks some. That table supplies the V and J calls and clone size; D and trimming were determined from the DNA. Of 560,000 or so clones in the sample, 96% were seen once. The sample comes from a study of shared clonotypes between healthy human individuals. Naive CD8 isolation took CD45RO-negative cells positively selected for CCR7 and excluded terminally differentiated effector memory CD45RA+ cells. Recent vaccinations or acute infections were absent in the healthy HIV-negative adult donors.

Overall study results and limits: With several donors compared, roughly 5% of naive CD4 clonotypes were shared.

This receptor was identified in a young woman in good health. Sequencing was performed on naive CD8+ T cells sorted from blood. The V call is TRBV4-1, the J call TRBJ1-2; 7 bases align to TRBD1. The CDR3 loop is CASGGTALLDGYTF. For the CDR3, the DNA is TGCGCCTCGGGGGGGACAGCGTTACTTGATGGCTACACCTTC.